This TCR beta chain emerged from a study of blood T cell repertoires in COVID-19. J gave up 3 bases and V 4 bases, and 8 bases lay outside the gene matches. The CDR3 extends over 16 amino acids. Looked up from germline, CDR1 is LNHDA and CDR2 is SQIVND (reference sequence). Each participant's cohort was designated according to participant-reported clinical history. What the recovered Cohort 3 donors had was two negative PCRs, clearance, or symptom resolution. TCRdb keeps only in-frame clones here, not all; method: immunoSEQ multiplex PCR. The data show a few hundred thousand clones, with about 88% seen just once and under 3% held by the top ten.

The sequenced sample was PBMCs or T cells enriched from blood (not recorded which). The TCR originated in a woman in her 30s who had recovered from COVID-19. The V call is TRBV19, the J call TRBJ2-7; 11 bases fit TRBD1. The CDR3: CASSSPGQGVSYEQYF. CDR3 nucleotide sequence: TGTGCCAGTAGTAGCCCGGGACAGGGGGTAAGCTACGAGCAGTACTTC.